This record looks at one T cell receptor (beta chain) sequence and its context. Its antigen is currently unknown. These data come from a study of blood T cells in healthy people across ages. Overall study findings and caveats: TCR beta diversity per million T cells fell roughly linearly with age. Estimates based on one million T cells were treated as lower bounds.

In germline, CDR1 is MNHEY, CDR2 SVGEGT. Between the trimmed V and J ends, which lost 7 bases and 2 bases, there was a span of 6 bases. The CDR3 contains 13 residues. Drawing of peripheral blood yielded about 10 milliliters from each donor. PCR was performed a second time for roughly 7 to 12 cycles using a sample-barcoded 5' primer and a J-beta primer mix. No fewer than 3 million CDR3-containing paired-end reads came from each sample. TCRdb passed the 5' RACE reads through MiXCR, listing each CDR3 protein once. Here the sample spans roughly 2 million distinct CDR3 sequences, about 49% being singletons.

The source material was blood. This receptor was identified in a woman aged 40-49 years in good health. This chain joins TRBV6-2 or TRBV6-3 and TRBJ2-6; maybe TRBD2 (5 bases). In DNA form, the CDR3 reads TGTGCCAGCATGAGGGCTGGGGCCAACGTCCTGACTTTC. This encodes CASMRAGANVLTF.